This T cell receptor beta chain was identified during a study of identical twins. This CDR3 spans 14 amino acids. In germline, CDR1 is SQVTM, CDR2 ANQGSEA. The V gene lost 3 bases and the J gene lost 1 base, with 12 bases spanning the gap. TCRdb recomputed calls from the 5' RACE reads with MiXCR, one row per CDR3 protein. This table has some 630,000 distinct CDR3 sequences, about 7% appearing once. This clonotype was seen a few times. The sample was also linked to a second study, of yellow fever vaccine responses in identical twins.

This sequence joins TRBV29-1 and TRBJ1-1, with D possibly TRBD1 on 5 matching bases. This clonotype was sampled from a woman between 18 and 29 years old in good health. The source material was PBMCs. CDR3 sequence: CSVDGSGRNTEAFF. The DNA for the CDR3 is TGCAGCGTTGATGGGTCAGGGAGGAACACTGAAGCTTTCTTT.